Sequencing of this T cell receptor (beta chain) was carried out in a study of blood T cell repertoires in COVID-19 (TCRdb year 2020). For context, the study as a whole: Collaborator samples came from the United States, Italy and Spain and covered acute and convalescent phases of COVID-19. The samples were drawn from two sources: the first 160 participants of the ongoing ImmuneRACE study, and fewer than 1,500 subjects contributed by 6 global collaborators. The dataset comprised deeply sampled blood TCRbeta repertoires from subjects exposed to, actively infected with, or recovered from COVID-19. Where available, HLA class I and class II types were taken from metadata supplied by the sample provider and were not determined by assay-based typing. The repertoires were released in a freely available public database intended as a resource for research on the immune response to SARS-CoV-2. The prospective study material was composed of cDNA or gDNA derived from T cells, B-cell-depleted T cells, or PBMCs. The sample metadata nearly always contained a de-identified subject ID, COVID-19 status, age in years and sex. The research as a whole found: The amount of clinical and demographic metadata varied by source and participant and was provided uncurated.

Comment on this clone: This clone's antigen is unknown. Per-base qualities were not stored, and no clone one base away is much larger.

One collaborating source in Seattle enrolled patients during active infection and followed them longitudinally through the course of disease. Each collaborating institution followed its own protocols to collect whole blood in K2EDTA tubes. For TCRbeta analysis, collaborator samples were shipped as frozen whole blood, as isolated PBMCs, or as DNA extracted from either sample type. TCRbeta CDR3 regions were amplified from genomic DNA by means of the immunoSEQ Assay, a bias-controlled multiplex PCR. Per the source publication's procedure: Nucleated cell counts per sample were estimated from amplification of reference gene primers within the assay. To quantify the absolute abundance of each unique TCRbeta CDR3 rearrangement, sequence reads were collapsed and filtered. For each sample, productive Simpson clonality was calculated as the square root of Simpson's diversity index over productive rearrangements. Not all clones reach the TCRdb copy of this immuneACCESS table, which keeps in-frame sequences only. Checked studies attribute under half of the gap to unresolved V genes and leave the rest unexplained. V and J calls and clone size are copied from that table; D and trimming were computed from the DNA. For this sample the table gives some 73,000 clones, of which 70% to 90% were detected only once. The top ten constitute 8% to 10% of the sample.

The TCR was taken from a man between 50 and 59 years old with COVID-19, enrolled during active disease. The sample comprised peripheral blood.

The nucleotide sequence reads as follows: TGTGCCTGGAGTACGGGGTTGCACCAGCCCCAGCATTTT. Its protein product is CAWSTGLHQPQHF. The sequence is built from TRBV30 and TRBJ1-5, with the identity of the D gene unclear. Including the terminal cysteine and phenylalanine, the CDR3 comprises 13 residues. The sequence is cut down to CDR3 DNA, 39 bases in frame from base 1. CDR1 is given as GTSNPN and CDR2 as SVGIG, both from the germline V gene (reference sequence). V loses 2 bases of germline sequence and J loses 7 bases, and the interval between the two ends is 12 bases.